One sample yielded the 5 T cell receptor beta chains listed below, sequenced in a study of CXCR4 blockade with PD-1 therapy in pancreatic cancer. Sequenced by immunoSEQ multiplex PCR; TCRdb stores in-frame clones only, minus some. Among about 15,000 clones listed, over 60% were seen once. Source material: tumor tissue. The source of these receptors is a human donor with pancreatic ductal adenocarcinoma.

This chain uses TRBV6-8 with TRBJ2-3; 9 positions agree with TRBD1. From germline, CDR1 is MNHGY and CDR2 SAAAGT. V was pared by 4 bases and J by 3 bases, with 5 bases of the junction left unmatched. The CDR3 covers 15 residues. The CDR3 DNA reads as TGTGCCAGCAGTTGGAGACAGGGGGGTACAGATACGCAGTATTTT. It codes for CASSWRQGGTDTQYF.

This chain connects TRBV15 to TRBJ1-2; D is perhaps TRBD1 (5 bases). Between the trimmed V and J ends, which lost 0 bases and 5 bases, there was a span of 13 bases. The CDR3 totals 15 residues. The germline V gene has CDR1 LNHNV and CDR2 YYDKDF (reference sequence). CDR3 amino acids: CATSRDPTATYGYTF. The CDR3 coding sequence is TGTGCCACCAGCAGAGATCCGACAGCGACTTATGGCTACACCTTC.

The chain has TRBV19 and TRBJ2-3; tentatively, D is TRBD2 (5 bases). The V gene's germline CDR1 is LNHDA and CDR2 SQIVND (reference sequence). This CDR3 spans 16 amino acids. Trimming removed 1 base from V and 2 bases from J, with 13 bases in between. The CDR3 DNA follows: TGTGCCAGTAGTATAGTACCCAGCGGAACCACAGATACGCAGTATTTT. This gives the protein CASSIVPSGTTDTQYF.

The chain has TRBV28 and TRBJ1-2; no reliable D call. V was cut by 6 bases and J by 3 bases, with 8 bases left in between. This CDR3 comprises 12 residues. CDR1 is MDHEN, CDR2 SYDVKM, per germline. As DNA, the CDR3 is TGTGCCAGCAGGGAGGCTGACTATGGCTACACCTTC. Amino acid sequence: CASREADYGYTF.

This clone was picked up a small number of times. CDR3 bases: TGTGCCACCAGCTTGCCCGAGCGGGAGGCCCCAGATACGCAGTATTTT. Its translation: CATSLPEREAPDTQYF. V is TRBV15 and J is TRBJ2-3; 9 nucleotides align to TRBD2. The V gene end was trimmed by 5 bases and the J gene end by 4 bases; junction bases not matched to a gene: 10. Germline-derived CDR1 and CDR2 are LNHNV and YYDKDF (reference sequence). CDR3 size: 16 residues.